These 7 T cell receptor beta chains were sequenced from one sample in a study of blood T cell repertoires in COVID-19 (dated by TCRdb to between 2020 and 2021). Libraries came from the immunoSEQ multiplex PCR assay. TCRdb took over this immuneACCESS table, retaining in-frame rearrangements with V and J assigned. Such tables are incomplete; in checked studies, under half of the missing clones stem from an unresolved V gene, and the remainder is unexplained. The sample table contains approximately 150,000 clones; only one count was recorded for approximately 86% of them. The top ten clonotypes cover approximately 4.3% of the sample. Input material: PBMCs or T cells enriched from blood (not recorded which). The source of these receptors is a woman in her forties who had been exposed to COVID-19.

V gene TRBV10-3 combines with J gene TRBJ1-1, with D unresolved. V gave up 11 bases and J gave up 3 bases, with 25 bases separating them. CDR1 is ENHRY, CDR2 SYGVKD, per germline. CDR3 length: 16 residues. The DNA of the CDR3 is TGTGCCTCAACGGTGAGGGTAACCCTCGGGTACACTGAAGCTTTCTTT. This encodes CASTVRVTLGYTEAFF.

This clone was found many times. This sequence joins TRBV6-2 or TRBV6-3 and TRBJ2-1, with TRBD2 matching over 9 bases. In germline, CDR1 is MNHEY, CDR2 SVGEGT. J was trimmed by 7 bases and V by 5 bases; bases with no gene match: 9. The CDR3 spans 15 residues. CDR3 nucleotide sequence: TGTGCCAGCAGTCCCCTAGCGGGACGAACGAATGAGCAGTTCTTC. Translation gives CASSPLAGRTNEQFF.

The chain uses TRBV6-2 or TRBV6-3 and TRBJ2-1; no firm D call. Trimming took off 0 bases at V and 7 bases at J, with 7 bases between the two ends. The germline CDR1 and CDR2 sequences are MNHEY and SVGEGT. The CDR3 totals 13 residues. This chain's CDR3 is CASSYSTLNEQFF. The CDR3, as DNA: TGTGCCAGCAGTTACTCGACACTTAATGAGCAGTTCTTC.

The chain employs TRBV19 and TRBJ1-5; 9 bases agree with TRBD1. This CDR3 comprises 16 residues. V was pared by 7 bases and J by 6 bases, with 13 bases of the junction left unmatched. Germline values: CDR1 LNHDA, CDR2 SQIVND (reference sequence). The DNA of the CDR3 is TGTGCCAGTACCCGAAGAAACCCGACAGGGGGTCAGCCCCAGCATTTT. It encodes CASTRRNPTGGQPQHF.

The chain uses TRBV3-1 (or the pseudogene TRBV3-2) and TRBJ1-3; 11 bases map to TRBD1. The length of the CDR3 is 15 residues. The ends lost 4 bases at V and 5 bases at J; junction bases unmatched: 4. Germline V CDR1 and CDR2: LGHDT, YNNKEL (reference sequence). In nucleotides, the CDR3 is TGTGCCAGCAGCCCCGGGACAGGGGGAAGAAACACCATATATTTT. Encoded protein: CASSPGTGGRNTIYF.

This chain joins TRBV10-1 and TRBJ2-7; 9 bases align to TRBD2. The junction had 12 bases not matched to a gene; V was cut back by 2 bases and J by 7 bases. Germline V CDR1 and CDR2: WNHNN, SYGVQD (reference sequence). CDR3 size: 16 residues. The CDR3 nucleotides are TGCGCCAGCAGTGAGGATCTAGCGGGGTGGGAGGGAGAGCAGTACTTC. Amino acids: CASSEDLAGWEGEQYF.

This rearrangement joins TRBV4-1 to TRBJ1-4; TRBD1 agrees at 8 bases. Trimming at V came to 3 bases and at J to 5 bases, leaving 5 bases not matched to a gene. The germline V gene encodes CDR1 MGHRA and CDR2 YSYEKL. There are 15 residues in the CDR3. CDR3 residues: CASSHGTGINEKLFF. CDR3 sequence (DNA): TGCGCCAGCAGCCACGGGACAGGAATCAATGAAAAACTGTTTTTT.